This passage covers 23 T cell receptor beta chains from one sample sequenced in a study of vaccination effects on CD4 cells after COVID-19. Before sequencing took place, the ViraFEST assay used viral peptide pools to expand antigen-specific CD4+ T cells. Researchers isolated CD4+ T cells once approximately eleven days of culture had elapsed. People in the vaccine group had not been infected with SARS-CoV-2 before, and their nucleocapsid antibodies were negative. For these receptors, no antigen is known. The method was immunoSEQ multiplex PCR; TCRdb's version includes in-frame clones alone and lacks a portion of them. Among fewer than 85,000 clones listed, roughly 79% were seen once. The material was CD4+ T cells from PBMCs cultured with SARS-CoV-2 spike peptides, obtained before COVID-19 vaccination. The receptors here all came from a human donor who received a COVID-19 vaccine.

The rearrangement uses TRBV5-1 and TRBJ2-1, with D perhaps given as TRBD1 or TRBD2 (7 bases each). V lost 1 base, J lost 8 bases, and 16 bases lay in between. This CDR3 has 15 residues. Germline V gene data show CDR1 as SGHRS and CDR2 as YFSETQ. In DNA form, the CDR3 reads TGCGCCAGCAGCTTGACGGCAGGGGGGGGATATGAGCAGTTCTTC. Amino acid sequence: CASSLTAGGGYEQFF.

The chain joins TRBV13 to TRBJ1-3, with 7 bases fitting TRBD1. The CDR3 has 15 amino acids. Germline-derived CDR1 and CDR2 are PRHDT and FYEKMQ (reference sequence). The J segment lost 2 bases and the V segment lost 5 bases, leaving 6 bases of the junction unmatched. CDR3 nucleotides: TGTGCCAGCAGCGTCGACAGGGACCCTGGAAACACCATATATTTT. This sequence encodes CASSVDRDPGNTIYF.

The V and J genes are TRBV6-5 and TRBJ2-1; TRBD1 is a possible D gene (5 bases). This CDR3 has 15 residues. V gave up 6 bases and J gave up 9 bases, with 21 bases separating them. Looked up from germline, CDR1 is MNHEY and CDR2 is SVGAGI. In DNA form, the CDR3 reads TGTGCCAGCAGGAAAGGGGTGCGGATGGGGTTTGAGCAGTTCTTC. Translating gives CASRKGVRMGFEQFF.

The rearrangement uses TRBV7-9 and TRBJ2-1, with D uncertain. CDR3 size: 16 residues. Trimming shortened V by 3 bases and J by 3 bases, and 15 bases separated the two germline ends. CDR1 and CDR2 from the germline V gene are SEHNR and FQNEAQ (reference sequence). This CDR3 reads CASSLVGSRNYNEQFF. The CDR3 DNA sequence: TGTGCCAGCAGCTTGGTAGGTAGCCGGAACTACAATGAGCAGTTCTTC.

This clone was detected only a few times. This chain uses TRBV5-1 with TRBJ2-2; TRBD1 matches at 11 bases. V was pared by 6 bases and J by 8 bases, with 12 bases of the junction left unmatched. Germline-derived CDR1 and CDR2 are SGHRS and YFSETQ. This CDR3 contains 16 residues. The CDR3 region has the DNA TGCGCCAGCACCCCCGGACAGGGGGCTTCGAGAGGGGAGCTGTTTTTT. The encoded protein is CASTPGQGASRGELFF.

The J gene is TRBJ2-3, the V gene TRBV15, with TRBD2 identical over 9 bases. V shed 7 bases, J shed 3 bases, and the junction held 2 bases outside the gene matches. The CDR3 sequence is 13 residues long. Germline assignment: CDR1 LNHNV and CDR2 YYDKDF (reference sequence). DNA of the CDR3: TGTGCCACCATGGCGGGGGGGACAGATACGCAGTATTTT. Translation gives CATMAGGTDTQYF.

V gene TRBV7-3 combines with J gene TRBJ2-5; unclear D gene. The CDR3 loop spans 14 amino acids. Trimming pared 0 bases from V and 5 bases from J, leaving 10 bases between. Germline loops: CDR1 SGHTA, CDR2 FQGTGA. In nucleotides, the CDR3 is TGTGCCAGCAGCTTAACCCCTCGGACGGAGACCCAGTACTTC. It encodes CASSLTPRTETQYF.

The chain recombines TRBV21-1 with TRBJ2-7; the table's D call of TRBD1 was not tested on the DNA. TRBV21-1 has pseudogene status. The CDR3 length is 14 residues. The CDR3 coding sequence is TGTGCCAGAAGACAGGGGGCTAGACCCTACGAGCAGTACGTC. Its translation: CARRQGARPYEQYV.

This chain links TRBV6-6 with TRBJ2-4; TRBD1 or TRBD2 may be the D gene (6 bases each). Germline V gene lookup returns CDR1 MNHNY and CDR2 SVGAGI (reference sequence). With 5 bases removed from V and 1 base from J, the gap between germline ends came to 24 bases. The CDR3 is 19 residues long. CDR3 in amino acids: CASSPAGTTFGGAKNIQYF. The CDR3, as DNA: TGTGCCAGCAGTCCCGCTGGGACAACCTTCGGAGGGGCCAAAAACATTCAGTACTTC.

The CDR3 sequence is CASSLTKLYGYTF. DNA for the CDR3: TGTGCCAGCAGTTTAACAAAGCTCTATGGCTACACCTTC. The chain links TRBV12-3 or TRBV12-4 to TRBJ1-2, with D unclear. Between the trimmed V and J ends, which lost 2 bases and 4 bases, there was a span of 8 bases. The CDR3 contains 13 residues.

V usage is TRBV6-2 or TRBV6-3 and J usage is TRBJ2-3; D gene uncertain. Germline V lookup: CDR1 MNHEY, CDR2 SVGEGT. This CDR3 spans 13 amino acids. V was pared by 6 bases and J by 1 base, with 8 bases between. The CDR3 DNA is TGTGCCAGCAGCCTATACCGCACAGATACGCAGTATTTT. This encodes CASSLYRTDTQYF.

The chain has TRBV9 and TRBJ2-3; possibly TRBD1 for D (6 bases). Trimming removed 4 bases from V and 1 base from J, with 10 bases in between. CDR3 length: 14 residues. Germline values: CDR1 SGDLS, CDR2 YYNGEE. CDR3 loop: CASSQQGGTDTQYF. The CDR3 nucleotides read TGTGCCAGCAGCCAACAGGGAGGCACAGATACGCAGTATTTT.

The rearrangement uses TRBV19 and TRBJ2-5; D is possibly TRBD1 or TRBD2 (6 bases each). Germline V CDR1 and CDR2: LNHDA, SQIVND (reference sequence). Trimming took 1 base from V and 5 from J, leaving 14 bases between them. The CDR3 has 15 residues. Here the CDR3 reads CASSIGGGNRETQYF. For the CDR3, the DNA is TGTGCCAGTAGTATAGGAGGGGGGAATAGGGAGACCCAGTACTTC.

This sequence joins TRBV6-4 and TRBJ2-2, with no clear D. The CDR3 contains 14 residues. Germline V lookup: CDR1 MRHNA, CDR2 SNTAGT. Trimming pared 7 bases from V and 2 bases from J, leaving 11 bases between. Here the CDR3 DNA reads TGTGCCAGCAAGAAGGGTTTCAACACCGGGGAGCTGTTTTTT. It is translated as CASKKGFNTGELFF.

The CDR3 sequence is CASSLVSGGNYEQYV. The CDR3 coding sequence is TGCGCCAGCAGCTTGGTTAGCGGGGGCAACTACGAGCAGTACGTC. The V call is TRBV5-1, the J call TRBJ2-7, with TRBD2 matching over 9 bases. In germline, CDR1 is SGHRS, CDR2 YFSETQ. V dropped 0 bases and J dropped 3; count of bases not matched to a gene: 4. The CDR3 loop spans 15 amino acids.

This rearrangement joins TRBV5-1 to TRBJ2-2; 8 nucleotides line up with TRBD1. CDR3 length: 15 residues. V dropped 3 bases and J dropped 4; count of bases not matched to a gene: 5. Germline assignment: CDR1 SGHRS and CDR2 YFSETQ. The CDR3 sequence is CASSWGQESTGELFF. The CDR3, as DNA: TGCGCCAGCAGCTGGGGACAGGAGAGCACCGGGGAGCTGTTTTTT.

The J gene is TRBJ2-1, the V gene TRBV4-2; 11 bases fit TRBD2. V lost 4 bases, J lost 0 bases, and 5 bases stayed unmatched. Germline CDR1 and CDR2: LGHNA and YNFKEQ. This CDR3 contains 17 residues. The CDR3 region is CASSPFSGGASYNEQFF. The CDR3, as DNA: TGTGCCAGCAGCCCCTTTAGCGGGGGGGCCTCCTACAATGAGCAGTTCTTC.

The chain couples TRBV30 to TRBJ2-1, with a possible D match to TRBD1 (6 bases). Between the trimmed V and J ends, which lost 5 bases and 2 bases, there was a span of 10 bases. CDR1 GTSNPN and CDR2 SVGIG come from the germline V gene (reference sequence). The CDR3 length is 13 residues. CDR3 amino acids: CAWGRGPYNEQFF. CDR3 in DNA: TGTGCCTGGGGCAGGGGCCCCTACAATGAGCAGTTCTTC.

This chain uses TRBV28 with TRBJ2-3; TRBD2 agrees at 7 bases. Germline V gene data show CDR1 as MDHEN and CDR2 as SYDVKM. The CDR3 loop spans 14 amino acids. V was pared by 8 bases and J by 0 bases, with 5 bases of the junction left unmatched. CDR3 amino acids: CASSGGISTDTQYF. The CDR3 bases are TGTGCCAGCTCGGGGGGAATAAGCACAGATACGCAGTATTTT.

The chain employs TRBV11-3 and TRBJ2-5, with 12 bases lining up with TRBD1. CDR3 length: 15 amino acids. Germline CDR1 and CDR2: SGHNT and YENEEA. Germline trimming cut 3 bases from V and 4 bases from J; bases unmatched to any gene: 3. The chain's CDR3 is CASSFGDRGRETQYF. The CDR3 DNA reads TGTGCCAGCAGCTTTGGGGACAGGGGGCGAGAGACCCAGTACTTC.

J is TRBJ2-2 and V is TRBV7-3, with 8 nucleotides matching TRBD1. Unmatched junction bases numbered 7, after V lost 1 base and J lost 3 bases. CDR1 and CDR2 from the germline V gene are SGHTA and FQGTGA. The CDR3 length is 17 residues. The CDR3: CASSLMPGGADTGELFF. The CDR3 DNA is TGTGCCAGCAGCTTAATGCCAGGGGGCGCGGACACCGGGGAGCTGTTTTTT.

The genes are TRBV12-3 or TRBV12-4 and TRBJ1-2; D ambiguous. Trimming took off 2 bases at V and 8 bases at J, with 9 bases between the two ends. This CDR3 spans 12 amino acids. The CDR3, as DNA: TGTGCCAGCAGTTTACTGCGGGGAGGCTACACCTTC. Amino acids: CASSLLRGGYTF.

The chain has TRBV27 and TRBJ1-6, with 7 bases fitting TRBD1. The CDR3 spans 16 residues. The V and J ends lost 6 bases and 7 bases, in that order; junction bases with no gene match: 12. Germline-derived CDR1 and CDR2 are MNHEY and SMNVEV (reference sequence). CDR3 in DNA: TGTGCCAGCAGGGTTGACAGGGCGGTTGGGAATTCACCCCTCCACTTT. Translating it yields CASRVDRAVGNSPLHF.